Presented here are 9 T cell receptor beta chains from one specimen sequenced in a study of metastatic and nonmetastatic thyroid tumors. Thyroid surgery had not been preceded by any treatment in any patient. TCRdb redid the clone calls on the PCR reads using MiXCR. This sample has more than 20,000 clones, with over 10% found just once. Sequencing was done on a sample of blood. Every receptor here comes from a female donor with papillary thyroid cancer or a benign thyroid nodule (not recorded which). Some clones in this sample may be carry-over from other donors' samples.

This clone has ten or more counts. CDR3 protein: CASSIRGHPNEQFF. The CDR3 DNA follows: TGTGCCAGTAGTATCAGGGGGCATCCCAATGAGCAGTTCTTC. The gene calls are TRBV19 and TRBJ2-1; TRBD1 matches 8 bases. The V and J ends lost 3 bases and 6 bases, in that order; junction bases with no gene match: 4. The CDR3 is made up of 14 amino acids. Per germline, CDR1 LNHDA and CDR2 SQIVND (reference sequence).

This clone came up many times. CDR3 nucleotides: TGCGCCAGCGCGGGGAGTCGGCCGACAGATACGCAGTATTTT. This translates into CASAGSRPTDTQYF. The rearrangement uses TRBV5-1 and TRBJ2-3, with a weak D call TRBD2 (6 bases). CDR1 SGHRS and CDR2 YFSETQ come from the germline V gene. Trimming left V 7 bases short and J 3 bases short, with 15 bases between. The CDR3 sequence is 14 residues long.

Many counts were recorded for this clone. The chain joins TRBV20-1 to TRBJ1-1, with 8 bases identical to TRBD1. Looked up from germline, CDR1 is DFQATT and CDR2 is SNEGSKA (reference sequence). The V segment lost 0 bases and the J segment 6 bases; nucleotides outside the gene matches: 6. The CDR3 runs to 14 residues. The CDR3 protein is CSARDQGASAEAFF. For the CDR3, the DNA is TGCAGTGCTAGAGATCAGGGGGCAAGTGCTGAAGCTTTCTTT.

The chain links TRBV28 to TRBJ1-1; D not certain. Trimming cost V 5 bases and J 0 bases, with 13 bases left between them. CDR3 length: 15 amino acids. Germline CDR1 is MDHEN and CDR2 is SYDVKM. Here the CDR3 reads CASSLEQAVNTEAFF. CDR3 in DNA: TGTGCCAGCAGTCTGGAACAAGCTGTGAACACTGAAGCTTTCTTT.

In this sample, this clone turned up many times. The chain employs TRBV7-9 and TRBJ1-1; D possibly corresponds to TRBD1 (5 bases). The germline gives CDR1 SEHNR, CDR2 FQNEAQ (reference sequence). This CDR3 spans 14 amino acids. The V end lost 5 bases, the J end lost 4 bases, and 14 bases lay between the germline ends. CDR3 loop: CASSLSGGSTEAFF. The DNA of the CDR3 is TGTGCCAGCAGCCTTTCTGGGGGGAGCACTGAAGCTTTCTTT.

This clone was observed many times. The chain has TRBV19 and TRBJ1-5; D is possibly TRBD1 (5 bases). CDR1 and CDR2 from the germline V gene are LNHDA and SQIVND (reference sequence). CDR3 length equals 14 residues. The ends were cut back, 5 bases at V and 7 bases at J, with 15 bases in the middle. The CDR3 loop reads CASSLQGGNQPQHF. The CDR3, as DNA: TGTGCCAGTAGTCTCCAGGGTGGAAACCAGCCCCAGCATTTT.

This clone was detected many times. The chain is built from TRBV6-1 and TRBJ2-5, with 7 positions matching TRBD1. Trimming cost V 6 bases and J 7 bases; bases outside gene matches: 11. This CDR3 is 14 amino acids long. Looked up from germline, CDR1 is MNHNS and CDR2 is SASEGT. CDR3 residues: CASRITDRIGTQYF. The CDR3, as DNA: TGTGCCAGCAGAATTACGGACAGGATAGGGACCCAGTACTTC.

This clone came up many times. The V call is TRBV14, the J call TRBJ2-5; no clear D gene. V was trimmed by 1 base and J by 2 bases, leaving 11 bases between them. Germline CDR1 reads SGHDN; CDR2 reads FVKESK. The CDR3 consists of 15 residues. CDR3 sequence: CASSQAQSYQETQYF. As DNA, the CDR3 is TGTGCCAGCAGCCAAGCCCAATCCTATCAAGAGACCCAGTACTTC.

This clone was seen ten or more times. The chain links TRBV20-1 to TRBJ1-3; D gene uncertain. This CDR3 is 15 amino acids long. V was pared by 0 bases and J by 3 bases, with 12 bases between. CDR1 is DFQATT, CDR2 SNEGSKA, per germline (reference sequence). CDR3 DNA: TGCAGTGCTAGAGATTACCGAGAAATTGGAAACACCATATATTTT. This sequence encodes CSARDYREIGNTIYF.